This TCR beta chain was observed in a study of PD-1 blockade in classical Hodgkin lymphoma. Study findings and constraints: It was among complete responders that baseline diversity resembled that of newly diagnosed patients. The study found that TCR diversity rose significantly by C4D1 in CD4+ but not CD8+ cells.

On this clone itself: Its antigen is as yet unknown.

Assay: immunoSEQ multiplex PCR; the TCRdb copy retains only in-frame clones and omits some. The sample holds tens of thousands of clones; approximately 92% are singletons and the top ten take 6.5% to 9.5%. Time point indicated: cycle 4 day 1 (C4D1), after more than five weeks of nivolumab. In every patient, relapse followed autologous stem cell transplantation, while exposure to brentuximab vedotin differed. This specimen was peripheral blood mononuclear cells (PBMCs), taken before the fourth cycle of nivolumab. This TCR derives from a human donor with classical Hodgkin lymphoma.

The CDR3 here is CASSQTAPYEQYF. The CDR3 DNA is TGTGCCAGCAGCCAGACAGCACCCTACGAGCAGTACTTC. The V call is TRBV6-1, the J call TRBJ2-7, with a possible D match to TRBD1 (5 bases). Germline values: CDR1 MNHNS, CDR2 SASEGT. The length of the CDR3 is 13 residues. V lost 6 bases to trimming and J lost 2 bases, with 11 bases between them.